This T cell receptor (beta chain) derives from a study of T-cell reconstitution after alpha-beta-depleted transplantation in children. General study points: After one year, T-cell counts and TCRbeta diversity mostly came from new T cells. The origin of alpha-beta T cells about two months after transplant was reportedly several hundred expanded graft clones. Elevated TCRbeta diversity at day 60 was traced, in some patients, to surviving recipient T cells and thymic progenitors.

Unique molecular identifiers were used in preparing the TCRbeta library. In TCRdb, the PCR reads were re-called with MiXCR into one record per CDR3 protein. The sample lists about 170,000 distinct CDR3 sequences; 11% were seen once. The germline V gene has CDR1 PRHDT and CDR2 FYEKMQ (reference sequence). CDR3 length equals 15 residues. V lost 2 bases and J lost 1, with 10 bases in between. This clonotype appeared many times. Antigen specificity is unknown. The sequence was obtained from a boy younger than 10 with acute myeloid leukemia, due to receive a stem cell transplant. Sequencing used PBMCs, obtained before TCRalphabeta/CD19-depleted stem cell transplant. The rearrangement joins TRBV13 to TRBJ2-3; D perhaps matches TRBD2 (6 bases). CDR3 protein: CASSLSGPCTDTQYF. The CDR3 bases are TGTGCCAGCAGCTTAAGCGGGCCTTGCACAGATACGCAGTATTTT.